The clone carrying this TCR beta chain was seen only a few times. CDR3 length: 17 residues. Germline V lookup: CDR1 LGHNA, CDR2 YSLEER. Trimming left V 6 bases short and J 0 bases short, with 21 bases between. The data originate from a study of blood T cells in healthy people across ages. Using a J-beta primer mix together with a sample-barcoded 5' primer, a second PCR was run for about 7 to 12 cycles. TCRdb reanalysed the 5' RACE reads using MiXCR and keeps one entry per CDR3 protein. This sample has about 1.8 million distinct CDR3 sequences, with just under 50% found just once. The sequenced sample was blood. The receptor comes from a woman in her forties in good health. V is TRBV4-3 and J is TRBJ2-7; D not resolved. The CDR3, as DNA: TGCGCCAGCAGAAAGAAGATAGCAGTTGATAGCTCCTACGAGCAGTACTTC. Protein sequence: CASRKKIAVDSSYEQYF.